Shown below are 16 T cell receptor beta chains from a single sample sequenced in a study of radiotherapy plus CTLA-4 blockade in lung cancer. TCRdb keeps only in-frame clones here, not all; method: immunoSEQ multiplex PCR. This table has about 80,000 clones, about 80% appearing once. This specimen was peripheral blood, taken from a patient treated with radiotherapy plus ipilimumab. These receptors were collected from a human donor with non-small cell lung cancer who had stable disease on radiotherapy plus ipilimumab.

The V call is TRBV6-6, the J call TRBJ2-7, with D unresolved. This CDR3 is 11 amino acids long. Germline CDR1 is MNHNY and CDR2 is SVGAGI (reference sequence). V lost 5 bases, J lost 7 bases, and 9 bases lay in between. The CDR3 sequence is CASSPLDEQYF. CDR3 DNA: TGTGCCAGCAGTCCCCTGGATGAGCAGTACTTC.

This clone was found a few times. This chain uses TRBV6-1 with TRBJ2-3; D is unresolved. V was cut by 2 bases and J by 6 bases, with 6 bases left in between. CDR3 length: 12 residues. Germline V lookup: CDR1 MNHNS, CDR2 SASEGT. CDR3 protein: CASSEFGDTQYF. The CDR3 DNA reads TGTGCCAGCAGTGAATTTGGGGATACGCAGTATTTT.

In DNA, the CDR3 is TGTGCCAGCAGCGGACAGCTCTACGAGCAGTACTTC. It is translated as CASSGQLYEQYF. This chain links TRBV6-6 with TRBJ2-7; D perhaps matches TRBD1 (6 bases). Trimming shortened V by 6 bases and J by 3 bases, and 9 bases separated the two germline ends. The CDR3 has 12 amino acids. Germline CDR1 is MNHNY and CDR2 is SVGAGI (reference sequence).

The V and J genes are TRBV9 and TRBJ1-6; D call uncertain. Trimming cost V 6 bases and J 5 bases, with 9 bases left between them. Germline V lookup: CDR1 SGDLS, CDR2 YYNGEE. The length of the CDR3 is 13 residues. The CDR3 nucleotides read TGTGCCAGCAATGCGGGTAATAATTCACCCCTCCACTTT. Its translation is CASNAGNNSPLHF.

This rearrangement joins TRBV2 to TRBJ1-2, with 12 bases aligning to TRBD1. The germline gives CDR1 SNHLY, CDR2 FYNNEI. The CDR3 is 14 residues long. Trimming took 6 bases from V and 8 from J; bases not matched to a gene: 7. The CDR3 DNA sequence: TGTGCCAGCAGGCGGGACAGGGGGCTGGGGGGCTACACCTTC. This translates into CASRRDRGLGGYTF.

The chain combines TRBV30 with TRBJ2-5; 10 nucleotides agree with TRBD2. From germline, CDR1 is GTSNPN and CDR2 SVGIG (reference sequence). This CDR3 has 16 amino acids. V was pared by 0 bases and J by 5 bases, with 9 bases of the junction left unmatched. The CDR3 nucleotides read TGTGCCTGGAGTGTACGGTTAGCGGGGGGACGGGAGACCCAGTACTTC. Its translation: CAWSVRLAGGRETQYF.

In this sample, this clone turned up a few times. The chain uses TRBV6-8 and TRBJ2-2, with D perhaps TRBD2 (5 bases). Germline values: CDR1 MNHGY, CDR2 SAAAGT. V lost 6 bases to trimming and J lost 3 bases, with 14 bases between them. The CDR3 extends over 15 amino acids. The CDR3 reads CASSPLAGDTGELFF. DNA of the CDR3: TGTGCCAGCAGCCCTCTTGCCGGGGACACCGGGGAGCTGTTTTTT.

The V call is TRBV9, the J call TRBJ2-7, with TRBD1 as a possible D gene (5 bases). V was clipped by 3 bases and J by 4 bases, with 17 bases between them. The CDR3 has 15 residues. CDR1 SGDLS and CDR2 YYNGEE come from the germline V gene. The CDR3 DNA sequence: TGTGCCAGCAGCGGTTCACAGGAACCCTTTTACGAGCAGTACTTC. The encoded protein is CASSGSQEPFYEQYF.

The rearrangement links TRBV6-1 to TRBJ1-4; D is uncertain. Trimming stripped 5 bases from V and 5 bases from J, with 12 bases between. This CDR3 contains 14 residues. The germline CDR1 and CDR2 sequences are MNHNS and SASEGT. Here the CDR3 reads CASSSRAPNEKLFF. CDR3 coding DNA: TGTGCCAGCAGTTCACGGGCCCCGAATGAAAAACTGTTTTTT.

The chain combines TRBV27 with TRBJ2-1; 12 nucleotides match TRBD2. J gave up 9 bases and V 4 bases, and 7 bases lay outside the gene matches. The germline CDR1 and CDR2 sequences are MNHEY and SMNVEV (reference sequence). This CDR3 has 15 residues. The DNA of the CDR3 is TGTGCCAGCAGTTCCCTAGCGGGGGGGATCCTTGAGCAGTTCTTC. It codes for CASSSLAGGILEQFF.

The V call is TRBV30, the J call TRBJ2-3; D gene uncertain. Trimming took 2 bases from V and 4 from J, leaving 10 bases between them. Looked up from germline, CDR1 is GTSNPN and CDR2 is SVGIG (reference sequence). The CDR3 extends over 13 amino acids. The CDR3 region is CAWSFSQPDTQYF. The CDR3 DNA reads TGTGCCTGGAGTTTCTCACAGCCAGATACGCAGTATTTT.

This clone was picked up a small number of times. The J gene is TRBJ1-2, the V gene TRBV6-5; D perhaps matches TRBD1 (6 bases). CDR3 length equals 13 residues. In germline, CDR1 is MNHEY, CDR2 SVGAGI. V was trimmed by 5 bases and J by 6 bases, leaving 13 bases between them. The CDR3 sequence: CASSNPQGNGYTF. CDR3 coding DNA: TGTGCCAGCAGTAACCCCCAGGGGAATGGCTACACCTTC.

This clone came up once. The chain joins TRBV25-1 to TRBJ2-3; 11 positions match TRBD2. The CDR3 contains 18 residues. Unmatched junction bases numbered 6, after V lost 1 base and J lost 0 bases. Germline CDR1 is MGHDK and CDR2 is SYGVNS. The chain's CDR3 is CASSEWLAGGTSTDTQYF. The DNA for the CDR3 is TGTGCCAGCAGTGAATGGCTAGCGGGAGGTACTAGCACAGATACGCAGTATTTT.

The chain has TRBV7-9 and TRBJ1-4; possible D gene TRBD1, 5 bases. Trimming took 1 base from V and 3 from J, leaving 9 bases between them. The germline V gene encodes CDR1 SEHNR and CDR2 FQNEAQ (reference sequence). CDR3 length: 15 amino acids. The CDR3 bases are TGTGCCAGCAGCTTAGGGCAAGGGGCTAATGAAAAACTGTTTTTT. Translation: CASSLGQGANEKLFF.

The CDR3 loop is CAISDPGTATYEQYF. Here the CDR3 DNA reads TGTGCCATCAGTGATCCCGGGACAGCAACCTACGAGCAGTACTTC. The genes are TRBV10-3 and TRBJ2-7; 7 bases match TRBD1. Germline V CDR1 and CDR2: ENHRY, SYGVKD. V dropped 3 bases and J dropped 2; count of bases not matched to a gene: 7. The CDR3 consists of 15 residues.

The chain's CDR3 is CASSLSGTGNGNQPQHF. The DNA of the CDR3 is TGTGCCAGCAGTTTATCAGGGACAGGGAATGGCAATCAGCCCCAGCATTTT. The rearrangement uses TRBV27 and TRBJ1-5, with TRBD1 identical over 9 bases. Germline CDR1 MNHEY, CDR2 SMNVEV (reference sequence). This CDR3 is built from 17 residues. Trimming cost V 0 bases and J 2 bases; bases outside gene matches: 5.